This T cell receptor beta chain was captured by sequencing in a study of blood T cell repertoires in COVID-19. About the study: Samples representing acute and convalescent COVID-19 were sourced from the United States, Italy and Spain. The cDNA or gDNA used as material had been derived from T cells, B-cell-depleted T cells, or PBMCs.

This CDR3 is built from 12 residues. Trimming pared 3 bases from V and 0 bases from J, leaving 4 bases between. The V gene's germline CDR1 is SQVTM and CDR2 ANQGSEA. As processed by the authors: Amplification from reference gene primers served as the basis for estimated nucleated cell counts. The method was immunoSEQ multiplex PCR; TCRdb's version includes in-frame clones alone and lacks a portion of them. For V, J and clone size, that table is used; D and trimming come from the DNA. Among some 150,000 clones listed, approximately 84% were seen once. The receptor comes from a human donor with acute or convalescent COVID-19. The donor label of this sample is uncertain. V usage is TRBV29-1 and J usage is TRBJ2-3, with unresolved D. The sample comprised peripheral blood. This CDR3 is CSVEESTDTQYF. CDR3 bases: TGCAGCGTTGAGGAGAGCACAGATACGCAGTATTTT.